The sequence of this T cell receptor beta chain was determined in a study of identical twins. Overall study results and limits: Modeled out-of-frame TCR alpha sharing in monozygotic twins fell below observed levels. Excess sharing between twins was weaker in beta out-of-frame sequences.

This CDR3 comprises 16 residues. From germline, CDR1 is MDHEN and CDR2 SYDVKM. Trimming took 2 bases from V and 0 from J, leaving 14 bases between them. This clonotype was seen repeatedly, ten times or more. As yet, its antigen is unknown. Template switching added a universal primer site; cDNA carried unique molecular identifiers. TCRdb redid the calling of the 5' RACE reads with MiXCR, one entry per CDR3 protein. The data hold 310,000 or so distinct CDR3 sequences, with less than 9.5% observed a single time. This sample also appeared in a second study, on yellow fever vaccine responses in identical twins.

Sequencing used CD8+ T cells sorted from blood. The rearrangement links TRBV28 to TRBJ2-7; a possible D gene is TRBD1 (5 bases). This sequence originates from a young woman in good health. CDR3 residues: CASSLVLLGASYEQYF. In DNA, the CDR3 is TGTGCCAGCAGTTTAGTTTTGTTAGGGGCCTCCTACGAGCAGTACTTC.